Each of the 15 T cell receptor beta chains below was sequenced from the same sample in a study of CD8 T cells in Susac syndrome. RNA was extracted with the RNeasy kit, and a quantity of roughly 0.5 to 1 ug was reverse transcribed using random hexamers. TCRdb processed the immunoSEQ multiplex PCR reads anew with MiXCR; each CDR3 protein has one entry. Of under 200,000 distinct CDR3 sequences listed, approximately 95% are singletons. Material: CD8+ T cells from PBMCs. These receptors were collected from a human donor with multiple sclerosis.

CDR3 loop: CSAPGGLTEAFF. DNA for the CDR3: TGCAGTGCTCCGGGAGGGTTGACTGAAGCTTTCTTT. The chain recombines TRBV20-1 with TRBJ1-1; unclear D gene. The CDR3 spans 12 residues. CDR1 is DFQATT, CDR2 SNEGSKA, per germline (reference sequence). Between the trimmed V and J ends, which lost 5 bases and 5 bases, there was a span of 12 bases.

This chain joins TRBV20-1 and TRBJ1-6, with 7 bases that match TRBD1. CDR1 DFQATT and CDR2 SNEGSKA come from the germline V gene (reference sequence). CDR3 length: 12 residues. J gave up 8 bases and V 6 bases, and 4 bases lay outside the gene matches. CDR3 sequence reads: CSADRVHSPLHF. The CDR3, as DNA: TGCAGTGCCGACAGGGTCCATTCACCCCTCCACTTT.

The chain recombines TRBV29-1 with TRBJ1-2; D is unresolved. CDR1 and CDR2 from the germline V gene are SQVTM and ANQGSEA. CDR3 length: 13 amino acids. The V end was cut by 3 bases, the J end by 8 bases, with 16 bases between. The CDR3 DNA sequence: TGCAGCGTTGATTCTAGGCTTCCGCCCGGCTACACCTTC. It encodes CSVDSRLPPGYTF.

CDR3 in DNA: TGTGCCAGTAGTCCATCTATCGGCTCCTACGAGCAGTACTTC. Residues: CASSPSIGSYEQYF. The chain joins TRBV19 to TRBJ2-7; D unresolved. V lost 5 bases and J 0 bases, leaving 11 bases between the germline ends. Germline CDR1 LNHDA, CDR2 SQIVND (reference sequence). This CDR3 contains 14 residues.

V usage is TRBV5-1 and J usage is TRBJ2-7, with TRBD1 as a possible D gene (6 bases). Germline V CDR1 and CDR2: SGHRS, YFSETQ. The CDR3 loop spans 12 amino acids. Trimming pared 5 bases from V and 3 bases from J, leaving 9 bases between. The CDR3 region has the DNA TGCGCCAGCAGTCAAGGGGGCTACGAGCAGTACTTC. It encodes CASSQGGYEQYF.

This chain links TRBV30 with TRBJ2-7; 7 bases map to TRBD2. This CDR3 spans 15 amino acids. With V trimmed by 0 bases and J by 0 bases, 5 bases remained unmatched. Germline assignment: CDR1 GTSNPN and CDR2 SVGIG (reference sequence). CDR3 nucleotide sequence: TGTGCCTGGAGTGTAGTGGCGGGGGACTCCTACGAGCAGTACTTC. Encoded protein: CAWSVVAGDSYEQYF.

The CDR3 loop reads CAISENPSNQPQHF. The CDR3 nucleotides are TGTGCCATCAGTGAGAACCCAAGCAATCAGCCCCAGCATTTT. The gene calls are TRBV10-3 and TRBJ1-5, with D unclear. V lost 2 bases to trimming and J lost 1 base, with 6 bases between them. From germline, CDR1 is ENHRY and CDR2 SYGVKD. The CDR3 consists of 14 residues.

The chain links TRBV3-1 to TRBJ2-3; 11 bases are a match to TRBD2. Per germline, CDR1 LGHDT and CDR2 YNNKEL (reference sequence). CDR3 length equals 17 residues. Trimming cost V 4 bases and J 4 bases; bases outside gene matches: 10. CDR3 nucleotides: TGTGCCAGCAGCCCACTAGTAACTAGCGGGAGAGCAGATACGCAGTATTTT. As protein: CASSPLVTSGRADTQYF.

The chain recombines TRBV3-1 with TRBJ1-2; possibly TRBD1 for D (6 bases). Trimming took 0 bases from V and 5 from J, leaving 25 bases between them. The CDR3 runs to 19 residues. Germline V gene data show CDR1 as LGHDT and CDR2 as YNNKEL (reference sequence). CDR3: CASSQDIIRGRGDLYGYTF. In DNA form, the CDR3 reads TGTGCCAGCAGCCAAGATATAATCAGGGGCCGCGGGGACCTATATGGCTACACCTTC.

This chain uses TRBV4-1 with TRBJ2-7; tentatively, D is TRBD2 (6 bases). V lost 3 bases and J lost 7, with 13 bases in between. Germline V lookup: CDR1 MGHRA, CDR2 YSYEKL. The CDR3 totals 13 residues. CDR3 nucleotide sequence: TGCGCCAGCAGCCATGCAAATCGGGGGGAGCAGTACTTC. Its translation is CASSHANRGEQYF.

This chain links TRBV29-1 with TRBJ2-7, with 7 bases fitting TRBD2. Germline V CDR1 and CDR2: SQVTM, ANQGSEA. The trim removed 4 bases at V and 5 bases at J, leaving 11 bases unmatched. This CDR3 comprises 14 residues. The CDR3 sequence: CSVVGAGVVNEQYF. CDR3 bases: TGCAGCGTTGTTGGGGCGGGAGTAGTCAACGAGCAGTACTTC.

This clonotype was seen only once. The chain employs TRBV4-1 and TRBJ2-7; D is possibly TRBD1 (6 bases). CDR3 size: 15 residues. Germline CDR1 MGHRA, CDR2 YSYEKL. V was pared by 5 bases and J by 3 bases, with 17 bases between. CDR3 DNA: TGCGCCAGCAGCTACAGGGACGGTAGACACTACGAGCAGTACTTC. Residues: CASSYRDGRHYEQYF.

The chain links TRBV9 to TRBJ2-1, with TRBD1 identical over 7 bases. This CDR3 has 14 amino acids. The germline CDR1 and CDR2 sequences are SGDLS and YYNGEE. J lost 5 bases, V lost 3 bases, and 5 bases had no gene match. For the CDR3, the DNA is TGTGCCAGCAGCGACGGGGACAGTCACAATGAGCAGTTCTTC. As protein: CASSDGDSHNEQFF.

This chain joins TRBV28 and TRBJ2-7; 12 bases are a match to TRBD1. CDR1 and CDR2 (germline): MDHEN, SYDVKM. V shed 8 bases and J 7 bases; nucleotides not matched to a gene: 6. The CDR3 runs to 13 residues. The CDR3, as DNA: TGTGCCAGCTCGGGACAGGGGGCTCGTGAGCAGTACTTC. As protein: CASSGQGAREQYF. The complete variable domain, with remaining parts taken from reference TRBV28 and TRBJ2-7, reads DVKVTQSSRYLVKRTGEKVFLECVQDMDHENMFWYRQDPGLGLRLIYFSYDVKMKEKGDIPEGYSVSREKKERFSLILESASTNQTSMYLCASSGQGAREQYFGPGTRLTVT.

The chain employs TRBV24-1 and TRBJ1-2; 7 positions match TRBD1. V trimming: 4 bases; J trimming: 6 bases; junction bases outside the gene matches: 7. The CDR3 spans 14 residues. Germline-derived CDR1 and CDR2 are KGHDR and SFDVKD. The CDR3: CATSDLDRDHGYTF. CDR3 nucleotides: TGTGCCACCAGTGACCTCGACAGGGACCATGGCTACACCTTC.